The source of this T cell receptor (beta chain) is a study of technical replicates of blood from a few donors. Germline V lookup: CDR1 SQVTM, CDR2 ANQGSEA. Trimming took off 3 bases at V and 0 bases at J, with 18 bases between the two ends. The CDR3 has 17 amino acids. Clones were sequenced by immunoSEQ multiplex PCR, and TCRdb holds only the in-frame ones, with some missing. The sample holds about 70,000 clones, roughly 92% seen once. The gene calls are TRBV29-1 and TRBJ2-1; TRBD2 might be the D (6 bases). This sequence was found in a human donor in good health. Material for sequencing was T cells isolated from PBMCs. The CDR3 protein is CSVDRPEGLSSYNEQFF. The DNA of the CDR3 is TGCAGCGTTGACCGACCGGAGGGTTTGAGCTCCTACAATGAGCAGTTCTTC.